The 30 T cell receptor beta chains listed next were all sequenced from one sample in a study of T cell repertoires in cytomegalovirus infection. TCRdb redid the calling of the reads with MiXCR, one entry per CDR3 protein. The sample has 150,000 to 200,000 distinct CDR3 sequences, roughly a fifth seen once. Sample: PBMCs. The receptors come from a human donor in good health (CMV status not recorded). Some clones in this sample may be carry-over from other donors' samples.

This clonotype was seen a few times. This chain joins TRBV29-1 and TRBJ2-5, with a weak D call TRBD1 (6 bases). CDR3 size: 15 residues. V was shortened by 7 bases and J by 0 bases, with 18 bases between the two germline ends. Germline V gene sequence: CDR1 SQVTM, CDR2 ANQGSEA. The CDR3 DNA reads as TGCAGCGCTGAGACCCGAGACAGGCACCAAGAGACCCAGTACTTC. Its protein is CSAETRDRHQETQYF.

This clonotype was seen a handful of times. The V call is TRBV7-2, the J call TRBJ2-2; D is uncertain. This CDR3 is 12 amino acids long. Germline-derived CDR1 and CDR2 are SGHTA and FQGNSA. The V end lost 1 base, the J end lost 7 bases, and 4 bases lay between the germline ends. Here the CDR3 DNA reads TGTGCCAGCAGCTTAGATAGCGGGGAGCTGTTTTTT. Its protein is CASSLDSGELFF.

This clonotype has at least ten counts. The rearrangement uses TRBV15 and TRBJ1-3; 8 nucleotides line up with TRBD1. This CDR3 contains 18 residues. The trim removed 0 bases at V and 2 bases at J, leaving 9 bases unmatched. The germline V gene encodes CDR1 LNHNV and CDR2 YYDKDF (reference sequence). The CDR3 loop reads CATSREKAGGTAGNTIYF. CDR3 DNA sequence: TGTGCCACCAGCAGAGAGAAGGCAGGGGGCACGGCTGGAAACACCATATATTTT.

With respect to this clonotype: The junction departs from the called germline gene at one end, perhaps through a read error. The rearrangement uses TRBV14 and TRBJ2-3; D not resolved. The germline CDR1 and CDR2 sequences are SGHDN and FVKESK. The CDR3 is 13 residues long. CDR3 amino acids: CDSSQATFDTQYF. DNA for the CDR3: TGTGACAGCAGCCAAGCTACTTTCGATACGCAGTATTTT.

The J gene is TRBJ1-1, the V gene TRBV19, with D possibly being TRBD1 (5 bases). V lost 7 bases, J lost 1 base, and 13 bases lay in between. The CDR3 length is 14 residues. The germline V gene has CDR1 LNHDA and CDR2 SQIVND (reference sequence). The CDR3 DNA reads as TGTGCCAGTACCAACGACAGATCGAACACTGAAGCTTTCTTT. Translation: CASTNDRSNTEAFF.

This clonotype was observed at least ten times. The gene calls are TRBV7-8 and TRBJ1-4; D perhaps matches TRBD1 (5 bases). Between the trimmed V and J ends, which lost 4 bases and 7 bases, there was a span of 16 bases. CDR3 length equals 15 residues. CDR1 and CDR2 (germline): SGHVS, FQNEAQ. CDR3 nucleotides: TGTGCCAGCAGCTATCTTCCGGGACTCAGTGAAAAACTGTTTTTT. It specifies CASSYLPGLSEKLFF.

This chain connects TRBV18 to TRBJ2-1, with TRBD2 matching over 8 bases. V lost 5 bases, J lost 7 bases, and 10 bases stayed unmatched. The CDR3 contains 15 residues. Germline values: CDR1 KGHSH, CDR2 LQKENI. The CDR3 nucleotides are TGTGCCAGCTCAGGACCAGCGGGAGAACAGAATGAGCAGTTCTTC. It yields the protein CASSGPAGEQNEQFF.

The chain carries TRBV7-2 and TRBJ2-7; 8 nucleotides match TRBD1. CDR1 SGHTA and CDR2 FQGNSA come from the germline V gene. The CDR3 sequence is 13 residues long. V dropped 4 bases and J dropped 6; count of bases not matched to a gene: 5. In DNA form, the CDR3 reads TGTGCCAGCAGCTACGGACAGGGCCGCGAGCAGTACTTC. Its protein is CASSYGQGREQYF.

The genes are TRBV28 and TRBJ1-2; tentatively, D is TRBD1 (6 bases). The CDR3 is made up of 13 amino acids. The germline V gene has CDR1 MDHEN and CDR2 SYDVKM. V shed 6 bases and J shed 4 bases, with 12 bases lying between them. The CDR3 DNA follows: TGTGCCAGCAGCGGACAGTTCCTCTATGGCTACACCTTC. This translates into CASSGQFLYGYTF.

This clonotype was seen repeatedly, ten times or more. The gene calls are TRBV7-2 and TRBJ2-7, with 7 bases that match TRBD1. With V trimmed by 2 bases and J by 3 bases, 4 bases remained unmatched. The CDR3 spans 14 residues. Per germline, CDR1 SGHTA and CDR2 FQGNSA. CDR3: CASSLRGQFYEQYF. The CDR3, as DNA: TGTGCCAGCAGCTTACGGGGACAGTTCTACGAGCAGTACTTC.

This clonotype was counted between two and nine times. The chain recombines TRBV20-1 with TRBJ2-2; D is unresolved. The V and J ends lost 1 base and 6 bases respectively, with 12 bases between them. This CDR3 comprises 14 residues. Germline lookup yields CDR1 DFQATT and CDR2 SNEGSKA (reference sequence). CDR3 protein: CSARGNSGPGELFF. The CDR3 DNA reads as TGCAGTGCTAGAGGCAACAGTGGACCCGGGGAGCTGTTTTTT.

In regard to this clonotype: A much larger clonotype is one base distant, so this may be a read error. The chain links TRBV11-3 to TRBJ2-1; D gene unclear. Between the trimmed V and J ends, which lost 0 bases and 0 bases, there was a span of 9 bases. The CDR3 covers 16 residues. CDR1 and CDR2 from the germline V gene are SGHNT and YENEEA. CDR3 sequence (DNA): TGTGCCAGCAGCTTAGAAAAAGCTAGCTCCTACAATGAGCAGTTCTTC. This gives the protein CASSLEKASSYNEQFF.

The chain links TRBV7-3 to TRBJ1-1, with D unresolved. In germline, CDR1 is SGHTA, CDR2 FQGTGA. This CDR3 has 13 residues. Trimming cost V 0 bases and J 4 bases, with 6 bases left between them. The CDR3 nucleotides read TGTGCCAGCAGCTTAACCGTGGTCACTGAAGCTTTCTTT. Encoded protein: CASSLTVVTEAFF.

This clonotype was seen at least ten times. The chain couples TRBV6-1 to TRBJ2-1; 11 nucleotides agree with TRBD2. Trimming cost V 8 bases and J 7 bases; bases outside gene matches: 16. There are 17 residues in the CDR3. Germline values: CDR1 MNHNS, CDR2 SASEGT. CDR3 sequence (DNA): TGTGCCAGCCGGGGTAGGCTAGCGGGGGGCCCGGGAAATGAGCAGTTCTTC. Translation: CASRGRLAGGPGNEQFF.

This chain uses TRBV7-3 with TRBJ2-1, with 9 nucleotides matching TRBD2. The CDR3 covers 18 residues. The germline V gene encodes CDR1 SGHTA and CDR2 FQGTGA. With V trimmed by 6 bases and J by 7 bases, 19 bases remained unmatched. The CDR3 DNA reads TGTGCCAGCAGTATAGAAGGACGGGTAGCGGGAGACCCAAATGAGCAGTTCTTC. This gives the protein CASSIEGRVAGDPNEQFF.

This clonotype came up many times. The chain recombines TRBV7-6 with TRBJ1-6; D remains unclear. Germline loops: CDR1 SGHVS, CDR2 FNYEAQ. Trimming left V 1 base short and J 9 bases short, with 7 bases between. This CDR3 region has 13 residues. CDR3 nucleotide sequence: TGTGCCAGCAGCTTAGAATCAGGTTCACCCCTCCACTTT. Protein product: CASSLESGSPLHF. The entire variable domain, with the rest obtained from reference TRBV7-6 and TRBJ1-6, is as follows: GAGVSQSPRYKVTKRGQDVALRCDPISGHVSLYWYRQALGQGPEFLTYFNYEAQQDKSGLPNDRFSAERPEGSISTLTIQRTEQRDSAMYRCASSLESGSPLHFGNGTRLTVT.

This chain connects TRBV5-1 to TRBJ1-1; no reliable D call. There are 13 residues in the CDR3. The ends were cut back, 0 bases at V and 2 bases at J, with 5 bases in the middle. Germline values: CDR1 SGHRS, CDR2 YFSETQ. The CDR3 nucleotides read TGCGCCAGCAGCTTGGAGTTCAACACTGAAGCTTTCTTT. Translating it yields CASSLEFNTEAFF.

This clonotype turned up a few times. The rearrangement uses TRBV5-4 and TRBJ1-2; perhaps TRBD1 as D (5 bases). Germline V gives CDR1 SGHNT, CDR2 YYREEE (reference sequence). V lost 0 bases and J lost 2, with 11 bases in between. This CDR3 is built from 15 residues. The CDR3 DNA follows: TGTGCCAGCAGCTTGGGGGCAGGGCTCAACTATGGCTACACCTTC. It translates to CASSLGAGLNYGYTF. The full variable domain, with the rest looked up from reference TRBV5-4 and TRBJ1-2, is ETGVTQSPTHLIKTRGQQVTLRCSSQSGHNTVSWYQQALGQGPQFIFQYYREEENGRGNFPPRFSGLQFPNYSSELNVNALELDDSALYLCASSLGAGLNYGYTFGSGTRLTVV.

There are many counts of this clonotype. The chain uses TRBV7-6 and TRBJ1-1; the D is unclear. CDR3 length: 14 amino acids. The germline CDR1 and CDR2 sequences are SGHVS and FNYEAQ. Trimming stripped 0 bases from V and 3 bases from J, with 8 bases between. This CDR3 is CASSLALRDTEAFF. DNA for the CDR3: TGTGCCAGCAGCTTAGCCCTTCGGGACACTGAAGCTTTCTTT.

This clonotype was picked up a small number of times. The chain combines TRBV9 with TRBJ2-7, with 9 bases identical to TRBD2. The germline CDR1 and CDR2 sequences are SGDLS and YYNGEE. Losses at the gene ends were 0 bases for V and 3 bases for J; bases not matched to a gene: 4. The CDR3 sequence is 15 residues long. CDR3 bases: TGTGCCAGCAGCGTAGAGGAGCGGGGGGTCTACGAGCAGTACTTC. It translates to CASSVEERGVYEQYF. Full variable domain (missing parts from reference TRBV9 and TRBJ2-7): DSGVTQTPKHLITATGQRVTLRCSPRSGDLSVYWYQQSLDQGLQFLIQYYNGEERAKGNILERFSAQQFPDLHSELNLSSLELGDSALYFCASSVEERGVYEQYFGPGTRLTVT.

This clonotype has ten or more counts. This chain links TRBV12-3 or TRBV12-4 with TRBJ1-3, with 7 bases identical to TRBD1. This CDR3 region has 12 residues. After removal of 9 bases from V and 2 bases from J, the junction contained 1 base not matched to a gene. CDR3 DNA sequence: TGTGCCAGTGACAGGGCTGGAAACACCATATATTTT. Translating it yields CASDRAGNTIYF.

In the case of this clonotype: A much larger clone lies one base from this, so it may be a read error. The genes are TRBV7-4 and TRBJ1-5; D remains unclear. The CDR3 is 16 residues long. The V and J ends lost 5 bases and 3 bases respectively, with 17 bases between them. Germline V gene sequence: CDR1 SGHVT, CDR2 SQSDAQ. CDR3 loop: CASSLMRAEYNQPQHF. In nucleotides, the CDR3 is TGTGCCAGCAGCCTCATGAGGGCAGAGTACAATCAGCCCCAGCATTTT.

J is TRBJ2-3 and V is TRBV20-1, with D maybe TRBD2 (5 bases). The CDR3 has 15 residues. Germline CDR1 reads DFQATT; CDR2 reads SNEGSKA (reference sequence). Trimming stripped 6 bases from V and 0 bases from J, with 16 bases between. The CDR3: CSAIDWETSTDTQYF. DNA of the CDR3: TGCAGTGCAATCGACTGGGAGACTAGCACAGATACGCAGTATTTT.

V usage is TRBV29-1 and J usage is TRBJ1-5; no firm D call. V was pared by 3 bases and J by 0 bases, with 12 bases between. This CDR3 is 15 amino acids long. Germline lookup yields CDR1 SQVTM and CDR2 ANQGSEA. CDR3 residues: CSVDTEIYSNQPQHF. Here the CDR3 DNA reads TGCAGCGTTGATACGGAGATTTATAGCAATCAGCCCCAGCATTTT.

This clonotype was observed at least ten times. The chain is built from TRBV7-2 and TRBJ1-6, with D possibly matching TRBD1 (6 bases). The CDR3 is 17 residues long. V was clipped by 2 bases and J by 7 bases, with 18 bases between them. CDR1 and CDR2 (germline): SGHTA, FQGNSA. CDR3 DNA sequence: TGTGCCAGCAGCTTAACGGGGGGGACACAGCTGAATTCACCCCTCCACTTT. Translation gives CASSLTGGTQLNSPLHF. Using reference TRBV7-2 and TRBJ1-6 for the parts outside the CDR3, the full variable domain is GAGVSQSPSNKVTEKGKDVELRCDPISGHTALYWYRQSLGQGLEFLIYFQGNSAPDKSGLPSDRFSAERTGGSVSTLTIQRTQQEDSAVYLCASSLTGGTQLNSPLHFGNGTRLTVT.

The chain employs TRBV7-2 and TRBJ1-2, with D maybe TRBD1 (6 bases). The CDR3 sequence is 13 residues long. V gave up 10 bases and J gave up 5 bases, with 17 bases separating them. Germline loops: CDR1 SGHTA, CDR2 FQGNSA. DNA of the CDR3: TGTGCCAAAAGCATACAGGGAGGGTATGGCTACACCTTC. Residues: CAKSIQGGYGYTF. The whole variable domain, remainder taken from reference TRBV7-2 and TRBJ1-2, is GAGVSQSPSNKVTEKGKDVELRCDPISGHTALYWYRQSLGQGLEFLIYFQGNSAPDKSGLPSDRFSAERTGGSVSTLTIQRTQQEDSAVYLCAKSIQGGYGYTFGSGTRLTVV.

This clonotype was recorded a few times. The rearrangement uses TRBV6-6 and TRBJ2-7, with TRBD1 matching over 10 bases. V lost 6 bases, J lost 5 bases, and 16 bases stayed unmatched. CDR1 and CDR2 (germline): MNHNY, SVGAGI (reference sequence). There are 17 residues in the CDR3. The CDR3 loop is CASSPLPPGTGAHEQYF. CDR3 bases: TGTGCCAGCAGCCCTCTGCCCCCCGGGACAGGGGCACACGAGCAGTACTTC.

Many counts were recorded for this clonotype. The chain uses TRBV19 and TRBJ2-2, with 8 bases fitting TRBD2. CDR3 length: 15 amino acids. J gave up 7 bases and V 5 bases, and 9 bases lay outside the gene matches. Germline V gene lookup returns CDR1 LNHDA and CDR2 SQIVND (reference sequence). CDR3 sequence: CASSGSGGPRGELFF. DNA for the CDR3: TGTGCCAGTAGTGGCAGCGGGGGCCCCCGCGGGGAGCTGTTTTTT.

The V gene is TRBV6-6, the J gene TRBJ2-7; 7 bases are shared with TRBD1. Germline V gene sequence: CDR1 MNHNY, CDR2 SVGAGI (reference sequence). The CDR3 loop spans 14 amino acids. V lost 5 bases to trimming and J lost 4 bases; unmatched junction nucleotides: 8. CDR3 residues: CASSPSGTAYEQYF. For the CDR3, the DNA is TGTGCCAGCAGTCCATCCGGGACAGCGTACGAGCAGTACTTC.

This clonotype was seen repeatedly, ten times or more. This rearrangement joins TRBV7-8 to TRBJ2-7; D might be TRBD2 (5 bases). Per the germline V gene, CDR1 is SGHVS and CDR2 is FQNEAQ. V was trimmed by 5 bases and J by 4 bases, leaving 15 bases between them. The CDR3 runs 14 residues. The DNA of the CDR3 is TGTGCCAGCAGCCCATCCGGGGATGGGTACGAGCAGTACTTC. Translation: CASSPSGDGYEQYF. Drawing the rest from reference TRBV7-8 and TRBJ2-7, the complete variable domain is GAGVSQSPRYKVAKRGQDVALRCDPISGHVSLFWYQQALGQGPEFLTYFQNEAQLDKSGLPSDRFFAERPEGSVSTLKIQRTQQEDSAVYLCASSPSGDGYEQYFGPGTRLTVT.